These 30 T cell receptor beta chains share one sample of origin, sequenced in a study of blood T cell repertoires in COVID-19. Data came from immunoSEQ multiplex PCR; TCRdb stores just in-frame clones and leaves some out. Of around 250,000 clones listed, roughly four fifths are singletons. Sequenced input: peripheral blood. These receptors were collected from a woman at least 80 years old with acute or convalescent COVID-19.

V is TRBV5-4 and J is TRBJ2-7, with TRBD2 matching 15 bases. The CDR3 is 17 amino acids. CDR1 is SGHNT, CDR2 YYREEE, per germline (reference sequence). The V segment lost 7 bases and the J segment 3 bases; nucleotides outside the gene matches: 11. The CDR3 DNA follows: TGTGCCAGCCCACGGACTAGCGGGAGGGCCCCTCTCTACGAGCAGTACTTC. Translated: CASPRTSGRAPLYEQYF.

The chain uses TRBV4-3 and TRBJ1-5; 11 bases align to TRBD1. The V and J ends lost 3 bases and 7 bases, in that order; junction bases with no gene match: 2. This CDR3 region has 14 residues. Germline assignment: CDR1 LGHNA and CDR2 YSLEER. The CDR3 DNA reads TGCGCCAGCAGCCACGGGACAGGGGGACAGCCCCAGCATTTT. Amino acids: CASSHGTGGQPQHF.

This clone was detected once. This chain links TRBV4-2 with TRBJ2-2; 12 bases agree with TRBD2. V lost 4 bases, J lost 7 bases, and 19 bases stayed unmatched. The CDR3 spans 20 residues. Per the germline V gene, CDR1 is LGHNA and CDR2 is YNFKEQ. The CDR3, as DNA: TGTGCCAGCAGCCTTATTATGGGGACTAGCGGGCCCAGGGGGCTCGGGGAGCTGTTTTTT. Protein product: CASSLIMGTSGPRGLGELFF.

The chain joins TRBV15 to TRBJ2-2; a possible D gene is TRBD2 (6 bases). Germline-derived CDR1 and CDR2 are LNHNV and YYDKDF (reference sequence). V dropped 1 base and J dropped 0 bases, with 9 bases sitting between them. This CDR3 region has 16 residues. The CDR3 region is CATSRGGTSNTGELFF. CDR3 in DNA: TGTGCCACCAGCAGAGGAGGGACTTCGAACACCGGGGAGCTGTTTTTT.

J is TRBJ1-6 and V is TRBV15, with 12 bases aligning to TRBD1. V shed 6 bases, J shed 10 bases, and the junction held 16 bases outside the gene matches. Germline-derived CDR1 and CDR2 are LNHNV and YYDKDF (reference sequence). This CDR3 spans 18 amino acids. The CDR3 here is CATRTAGTGGGRRSPLHF. CDR3 DNA sequence: TGTGCCACCAGAACCGCCGGGACAGGGGGCGGCAGGAGGTCACCCCTCCACTTT.

The chain recombines TRBV7-9 with TRBJ1-2; no clear D. Looked up from germline, CDR1 is SEHNR and CDR2 is FQNEAQ (reference sequence). The CDR3 has 12 residues. V was trimmed by 1 base and J by 4 bases, leaving 4 bases between them. The CDR3 nucleotides read TGTGCCAGCAGCTTAGTCAGCTATGGCTACACCTTC. It specifies CASSLVSYGYTF.

This clone was recorded only once. The rearrangement uses TRBV6-2 or TRBV6-3 and TRBJ1-6; 11 bases line up with TRBD1. V was clipped by 6 bases and J by 6 bases; unmatched bases: 7. Germline V gene data show CDR1 as MNHEY and CDR2 as SVGEGT. The CDR3 runs to 16 residues. The CDR3 sequence is CASRPGQGASNSPLHF. The CDR3 nucleotides are TGTGCCAGCAGACCTGGACAGGGGGCGAGTAATTCACCCCTCCACTTT.

The V gene is TRBV4-3, the J gene TRBJ1-1, with TRBD1 as a possible D gene (5 bases). The CDR3 contains 14 residues. Germline CDR1 is LGHNA and CDR2 is YSLEER. V dropped 0 bases and J dropped 4 bases, with 9 bases sitting between them. The CDR3 is CASSQEGAGTEAFF. Here the CDR3 DNA reads TGCGCCAGCAGCCAAGAAGGGGCTGGCACTGAAGCTTTCTTT.

This chain uses TRBV6-2 or TRBV6-3 with TRBJ1-5; D unclear. This CDR3 has 16 residues. CDR1 MNHEY and CDR2 SVGEGT come from the germline V gene. V gave up 2 bases and J gave up 0 bases, with 11 bases separating them. CDR3 DNA sequence: TGTGCCAGCAGTTACAGGGAGAGGTATAGCAATCAGCCCCAGCATTTT. Amino acids: CASSYRERYSNQPQHF.

The chain has TRBV3-1 (or the pseudogene TRBV3-2) and TRBJ1-1, with D uncertain. Germline-derived CDR1 and CDR2 are LGHDT and YNNKEL (reference sequence). Trimming took off 2 bases at V and 5 bases at J, with 12 bases between the two ends. The CDR3 loop spans 14 amino acids. In nucleotides, the CDR3 is TGTGCCAGCAGCCAACAGGATACTTGGACTGAAGCTTTCTTT. Its translation: CASSQQDTWTEAFF.

This chain connects TRBV6-5 to TRBJ1-6; D is possibly TRBD1 (5 bases). Germline V gene sequence: CDR1 MNHEY, CDR2 SVGAGI. This CDR3 comprises 14 residues. Trimming pared 7 bases from V and 0 bases from J, leaving 7 bases between. DNA for the CDR3: TGTGCCAGCAATGGGGCCTCCTATAATTCACCCCTCCACTTT. Its translation is CASNGASYNSPLHF.

The chain has TRBV28 and TRBJ2-7; a weak D match, TRBD1 (5 bases). The V gene's germline CDR1 is MDHEN and CDR2 SYDVKM. The V end lost 3 bases, the J end lost 7 bases, and 19 bases lay between the germline ends. The CDR3 contains 15 residues. CDR3 region: CASSFLGQGLGEQYF. The CDR3, as DNA: TGTGCCAGCAGTTTCCTAGGTCAGGGTCTGGGGGAGCAGTACTTC.

This sequence joins TRBV10-3 and TRBJ2-3, with 9 bases fitting TRBD2. CDR1 is ENHRY, CDR2 SYGVKD, per germline. The CDR3 totals 16 residues. J gave up 0 bases and V 3 bases, and 4 bases lay outside the gene matches. The CDR3 loop reads CAISDGLAGSTDTQYF. CDR3 bases: TGTGCCATCAGTGATGGGCTAGCGGGAAGCACAGATACGCAGTATTTT.

The chain combines TRBV9 with TRBJ2-7, with 7 positions matching TRBD1. CDR3 length: 15 residues. With V trimmed by 0 bases and J by 1 base, 4 bases remained unmatched. Germline CDR1 and CDR2: SGDLS and YYNGEE. In nucleotides, the CDR3 is TGTGCCAGCAGCGTAGGGGGACAGCCTTCCTACGAGCAGTACTTC. Translated, it gives CASSVGGQPSYEQYF.

The chain carries TRBV19 and TRBJ2-1; D gene uncertain. The V end was cut by 3 bases, the J end by 8 bases, with 8 bases between. Germline V gene sequence: CDR1 LNHDA, CDR2 SQIVND (reference sequence). The CDR3 is 12 amino acids. CDR3 sequence (DNA): TGTGCCAGTAGTATTCTAAGAGATGAGCAGTTCTTC. The encoded protein is CASSILRDEQFF. Combining the CDR3 with reference TRBV19 and TRBJ2-1 gives the whole variable domain DGGITQSPKYLFRKEGQNVTLSCEQNLNHDAMYWYRQDPGQGLRLIYYSQIVNDFQKGDIAEGYSVSREKKESFPLTVTSAQKNPTAFYLCASSILRDEQFFGPGTRLTVL.

The genes are TRBV5-4 and TRBJ2-2; D gene ambiguous. Germline CDR1 is SGHNT and CDR2 is YYREEE (reference sequence). The CDR3 spans 13 residues. CDR3 loop: CGSSVSNTGELFF. CDR3 DNA: TGTGGCTCATCGGTCTCGAACACCGGGGAGCTGTTTTTT.

The chain uses TRBV5-6 and TRBJ2-2, with D possibly being TRBD1 (5 bases). The CDR3 has 17 amino acids. CDR1 SGHDT and CDR2 YYEEEE come from the germline V gene. Between the trimmed V and J ends, which lost 2 bases and 6 bases, there was a span of 20 bases. CDR3 residues: CASSLPQGNRGAGELFF. CDR3 nucleotides: TGTGCCAGCAGCTTACCCCAGGGTAATAGGGGCGCCGGGGAGCTGTTTTTT. Complete variable domain (other parts from reference TRBV5-6 and TRBJ2-2): DAGVTQSPTHLIKTRGQQVTLRCSPKSGHDTVSWYQQALGQGPQFIFQYYEEEERQRGNFPDRFSGHQFPNYSSELNVNALLLGDSALYLCASSLPQGNRGAGELFFGEGSRLTVL.

CDR3 sequence reads: CASSLAARNTGELFF. The DNA of the CDR3 is TGTGCCAGCAGCTTAGCGGCACGTAACACCGGGGAGCTGTTTTTT. The chain carries TRBV7-8 and TRBJ2-2; D not resolved. The V end lost 0 bases, the J end lost 2 bases, and 7 bases lay between the germline ends. Germline V CDR1 and CDR2: SGHVS, FQNEAQ. There are 15 residues in the CDR3.

This chain joins TRBV5-1 and TRBJ1-5; TRBD1 matches at 7 bases. CDR3 length: 14 residues. V lost 4 bases, J lost 4 bases, and 5 bases stayed unmatched. Germline V lookup: CDR1 SGHRS, CDR2 YFSETQ. The CDR3 nucleotides read TGCGCCAGCAGCCGCGGGACAGATAATCAGCCCCAGCATTTT. Its translation is CASSRGTDNQPQHF.

The rearrangement joins TRBV6-2 or TRBV6-3 to TRBJ2-1, with TRBD2 matching over 13 bases. The CDR3 has 16 residues. Unmatched junction bases numbered 8, after V lost 4 bases and J lost 8 bases. Per the germline V gene, CDR1 is MNHEY and CDR2 is SVGEGT. CDR3 amino acids: CASSLRLAGGSDEQFF. The CDR3 nucleotides are TGTGCCAGCAGTTTACGACTAGCGGGAGGATCTGATGAGCAGTTCTTC.

The rearrangement links TRBV6-6 to TRBJ2-3; 11 bases agree with TRBD2. Germline V CDR1 and CDR2: MNHNY, SVGAGI (reference sequence). The ends lost 7 bases at V and 3 bases at J; junction bases unmatched: 6. The CDR3 length is 15 residues. The CDR3 nucleotides read TGTGCCAGCACCCTCCGACTAGCGGGGACAGATACGCAGTATTTT. As protein: CASTLRLAGTDTQYF.

A few counts support this clone. The same CDR3 arises from other DNA sequences in this sample as well. The chain is built from TRBV28 and TRBJ1-2, with a tentative D call TRBD1 (5 bases). CDR3 length equals 13 residues. The V end lost 1 base, the J end lost 2 bases, and 5 bases lay between the germline ends. Germline V CDR1 and CDR2: MDHEN, SYDVKM. The CDR3 reads CASSLSGNYGYTF. CDR3 sequence (DNA): TGTGCCAGCAGTTTATCAGGGAACTATGGCTACACCTTC.

The chain carries TRBV4-3 and TRBJ1-2; 11 bases are a match to TRBD1. The trim removed 3 bases at V and 6 bases at J, leaving 3 bases unmatched. The CDR3 sequence is 14 residues long. Germline lookup yields CDR1 LGHNA and CDR2 YSLEER. CDR3 sequence: CASSQRDRGDGYTF. CDR3 bases: TGCGCCAGCAGCCAGAGGGACAGGGGGGATGGCTACACCTTC.

This clone was picked up a small number of times. The V call is TRBV7-2, the J call TRBJ2-1; D possibly corresponds to TRBD2 (6 bases). The CDR3 spans 13 residues. The germline V gene encodes CDR1 SGHTA and CDR2 FQGNSA. Trimming removed 3 bases from V and 3 bases from J, with 6 bases in between. The CDR3 DNA follows: TGTGCCAGCAGCTTGACTAGCTACAATGAGCAGTTCTTC. Translation gives CASSLTSYNEQFF.

The chain carries TRBV2 and TRBJ1-2; 7 positions agree with TRBD1. J gave up 0 bases and V 7 bases, and 8 bases lay outside the gene matches. Germline CDR1 is SNHLY and CDR2 is FYNNEI. CDR3 size: 15 residues. Here the CDR3 DNA reads TGTGCCAGCATGGTGACAGGGACGACTAACTATGGCTACACCTTC. Protein sequence: CASMVTGTTNYGYTF.

J is TRBJ2-5 and V is TRBV28; D might be TRBD2 (5 bases). Germline loops: CDR1 MDHEN, CDR2 SYDVKM. V lost 6 bases to trimming and J lost 3 bases, with 8 bases between them. The CDR3 spans 12 residues. The CDR3 region is CASRRVKETQYF. The CDR3 nucleotides read TGTGCCAGCAGGAGGGTTAAAGAGACCCAGTACTTC.

A single count supports this clone. The J gene is TRBJ2-3, the V gene TRBV12-5; D gene uncertain. This CDR3 is built from 13 residues. V gave up 2 bases and J gave up 5 bases, with 8 bases separating them. The germline gives CDR1 LGHNT, CDR2 FRNRAP. CDR3 loop: CASGLSTGDTQYF. CDR3 sequence (DNA): TGTGCTAGTGGTTTGTCTACGGGAGATACGCAGTATTTT.

As to this clone: In the same sample, other DNA sequences code for this CDR3. The chain joins TRBV18 to TRBJ1-2; possible D gene TRBD1, 6 bases. The CDR3 loop spans 13 amino acids. The germline gives CDR1 KGHSH, CDR2 LQKENI. Deletions cut 3 bases from V and 1 base from J, with 6 bases between. CDR3 sequence: CASSPDSNYGYTF. CDR3 DNA: TGTGCCAGCTCACCGGACAGTAACTATGGCTACACCTTC.

The rearrangement joins TRBV4-1 to TRBJ1-4, with a weak D call TRBD1 (6 bases). CDR3 length: 16 residues. The V end was cut by 4 bases, the J end by 5 bases, with 17 bases between. CDR1 is MGHRA and CDR2 is YSYEKL in the germline V gene. The CDR3: CASSPAIGGENEKLFF. For the CDR3, the DNA is TGCGCCAGCAGCCCAGCGATAGGGGGGGAAAATGAAAAACTGTTTTTT.

The CDR3 coding sequence is TGTGCCAGCAGCACCTACGGACAGGGGCTCTTATCCTCTGAAGCTTTCTTT. Translating it yields CASSTYGQGLLSSEAFF. The rearrangement links TRBV21-1 to TRBJ1-1; no DNA check was done on the table's D call, TRBD1. TRBV21-1 is given as a pseudogene. The length of the CDR3 is 17 residues.